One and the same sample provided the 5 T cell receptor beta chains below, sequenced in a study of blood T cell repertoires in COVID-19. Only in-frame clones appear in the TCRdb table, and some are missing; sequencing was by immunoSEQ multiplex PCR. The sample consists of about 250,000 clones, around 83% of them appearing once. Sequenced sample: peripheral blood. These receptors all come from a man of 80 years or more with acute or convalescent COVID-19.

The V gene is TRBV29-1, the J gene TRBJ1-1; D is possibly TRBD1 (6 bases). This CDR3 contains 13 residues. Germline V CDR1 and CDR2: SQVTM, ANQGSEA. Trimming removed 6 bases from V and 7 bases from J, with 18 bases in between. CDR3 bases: TGCAGCGTCGAAAACCGACCACAGGGTGAAGCTTTCTTT. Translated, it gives CSVENRPQGEAFF.

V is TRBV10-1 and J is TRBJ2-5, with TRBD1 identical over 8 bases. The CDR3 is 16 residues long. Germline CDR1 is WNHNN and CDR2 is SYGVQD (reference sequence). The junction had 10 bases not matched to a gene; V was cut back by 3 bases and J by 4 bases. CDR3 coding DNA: TGCGCCAGCAGTGACAGGACCGGGACAGGCCTAGAGACCCAGTACTTC. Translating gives CASSDRTGTGLETQYF.

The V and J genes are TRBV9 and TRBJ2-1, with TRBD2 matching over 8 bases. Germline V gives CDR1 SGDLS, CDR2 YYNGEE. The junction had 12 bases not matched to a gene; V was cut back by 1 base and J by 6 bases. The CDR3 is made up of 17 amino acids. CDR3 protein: CASSVSLAVPPGNEQFF. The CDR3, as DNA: TGTGCCAGCAGCGTATCACTAGCGGTGCCCCCTGGCAATGAGCAGTTCTTC.

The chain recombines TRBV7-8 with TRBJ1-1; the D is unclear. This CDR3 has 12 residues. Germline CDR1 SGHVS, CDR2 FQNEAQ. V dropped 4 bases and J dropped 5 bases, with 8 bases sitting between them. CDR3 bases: TGTGCCAGCAGCTCATATAGTACTGAAGCTTTCTTT. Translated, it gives CASSSYSTEAFF.

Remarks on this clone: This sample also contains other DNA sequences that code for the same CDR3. The chain's CDR3 is CASSLSTGINYGYTF. The CDR3 DNA reads TGTGCCAGCAGCCTCTCCACAGGAATTAACTATGGCTACACCTTC. The V gene is TRBV7-9, the J gene TRBJ1-2; D may be TRBD1 (5 bases). This CDR3 region has 15 residues. V lost 5 bases, J lost 1 base, and 14 bases lay in between. Looked up from germline, CDR1 is SEHNR and CDR2 is FQNEAQ (reference sequence).